This T cell receptor (beta chain) was retrieved from a study of T cells in Graves' hyperthyroidism and ophthalmopathy. Study summary: Before any treatment, at initial diagnosis, peripheral blood was collected.

Study results and limitations: Also found in blood were most expanded thyroid clonotypes above 0.001.

RNA transcripts gave rise to amplified TCR beta CDR3 regions. TCR CDR3 regions were first amplified by RT-PCR with HTBI primers. TCRdb fed the multiplex PCR reads into MiXCR, producing one record per CDR3 protein. The data show nearly 600,000 distinct CDR3 sequences, approximately 15% seen once. CDR3 length: 13 residues. V shed 6 bases and J shed 8 bases, with 14 bases lying between them. CDR1 and CDR2 (germline): MDHEN, SYDVKM. Active moderate-to-severe ophthalmopathy, Clinical Activity Score at least 3, NOSPECS at least 4, under 3 months' duration. On the basis of clinical symptoms, serum thyroxine and TRAb, thyroid ultrasound and orbital computed tomography, diagnoses were made. As to this clonotype: The target antigen is unknown.

The source of this sequence is a woman between 18 and 30 years old with Graves' ophthalmopathy. The gene calls are TRBV28 and TRBJ1-3; D may be TRBD1 (5 bases). The sample taken for sequencing was blood. The CDR3 DNA follows: TGTGCCAGCAGCTCGAACGGGGCTTACACCATATATTTT. Translation: CASSSNGAYTIYF.